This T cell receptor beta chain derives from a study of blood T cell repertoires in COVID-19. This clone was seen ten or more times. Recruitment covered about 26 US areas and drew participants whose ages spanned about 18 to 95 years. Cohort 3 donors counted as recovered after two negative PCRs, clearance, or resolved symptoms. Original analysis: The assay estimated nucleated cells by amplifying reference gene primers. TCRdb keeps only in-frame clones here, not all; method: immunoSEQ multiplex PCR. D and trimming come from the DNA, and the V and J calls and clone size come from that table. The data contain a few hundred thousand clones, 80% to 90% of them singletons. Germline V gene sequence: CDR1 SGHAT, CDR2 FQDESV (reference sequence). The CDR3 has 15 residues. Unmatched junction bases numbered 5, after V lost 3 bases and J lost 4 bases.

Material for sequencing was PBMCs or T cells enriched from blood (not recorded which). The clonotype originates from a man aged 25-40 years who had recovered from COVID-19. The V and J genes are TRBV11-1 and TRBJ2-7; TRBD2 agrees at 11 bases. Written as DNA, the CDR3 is TGTGCCAGCAGCTTGATAGCGGGAGGGCAATACGAGCAGTACTTC. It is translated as CASSLIAGGQYEQYF.